This T cell receptor beta chain was obtained from a study of blood T cells in healthy people across ages. Overall study findings and caveats: Any conclusive comparison of naive versus antigen-experienced cells was prevented by using unsorted PBMCs. Significant beta diversity loss was already apparent by age roughly 44, declining roughly linearly. It was held that diversity estimates obtained from one million T cells represented underestimates.

After removal of 6 bases from V and 1 base from J, the junction contained 9 bases not matched to a gene. The CDR3 sequence is 17 residues long. Sample-barcoded 5' priming and a J-beta primer mix drove a second PCR of 7 to 11 cycles. CDR3-containing paired-end reads numbered at least 2.5 million in each sample. TCRdb reprocessed the 5' RACE reads with MiXCR, giving one entry per CDR3 protein. Of around 520,000 distinct CDR3 sequences listed, 25% to 35% are singletons. Regarding this clonotype: The antigen is undetermined.

The same sample was also used in a study of T cells of mothers and their children.

Sequences were obtained from blood. This clonotype was sampled from a boy between 2 and 10 years old in good health. The chain carries TRBV12-3 or TRBV12-4 and TRBJ2-5; 12 nucleotides line up with TRBD2. CDR3 in amino acids: CASSPLLAGGSQETQYF. The CDR3 coding sequence is TGTGCCAGCAGCCCCCTACTAGCGGGGGGCTCCCAAGAGACCCAGTACTTC.